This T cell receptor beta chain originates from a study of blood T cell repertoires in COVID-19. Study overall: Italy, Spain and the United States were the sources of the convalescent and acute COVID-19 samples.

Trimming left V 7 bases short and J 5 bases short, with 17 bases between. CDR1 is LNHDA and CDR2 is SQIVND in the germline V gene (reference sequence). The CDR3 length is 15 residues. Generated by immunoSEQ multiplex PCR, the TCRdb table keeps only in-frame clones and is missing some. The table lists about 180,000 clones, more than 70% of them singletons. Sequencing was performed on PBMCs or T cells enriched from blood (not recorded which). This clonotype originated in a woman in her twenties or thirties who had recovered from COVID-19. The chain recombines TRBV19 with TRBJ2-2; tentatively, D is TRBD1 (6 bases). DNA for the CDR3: TGTGCCAGTACCCTCCTGGGGCAGGGGACCGGGGAGCTGTTTTTT. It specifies CASTLLGQGTGELFF.